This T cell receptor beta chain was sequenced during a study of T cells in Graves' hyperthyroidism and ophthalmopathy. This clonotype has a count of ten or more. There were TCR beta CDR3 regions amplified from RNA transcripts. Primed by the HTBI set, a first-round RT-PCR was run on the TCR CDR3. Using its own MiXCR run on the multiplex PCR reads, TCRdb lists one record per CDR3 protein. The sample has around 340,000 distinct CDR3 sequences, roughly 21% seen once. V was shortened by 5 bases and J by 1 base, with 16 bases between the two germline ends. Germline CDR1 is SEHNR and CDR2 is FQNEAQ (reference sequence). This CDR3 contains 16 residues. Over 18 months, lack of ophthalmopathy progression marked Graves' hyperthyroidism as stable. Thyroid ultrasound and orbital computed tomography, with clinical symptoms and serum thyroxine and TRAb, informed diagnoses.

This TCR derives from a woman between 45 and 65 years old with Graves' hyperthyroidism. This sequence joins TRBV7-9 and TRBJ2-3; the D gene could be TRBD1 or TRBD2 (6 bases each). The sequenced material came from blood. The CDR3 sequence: CASSRGGGSGTDTQYF. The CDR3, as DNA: TGTGCCAGCAGCCGAGGAGGGGGATCGGGCACAGATACGCAGTATTTT.